This T cell receptor beta chain was retrieved from a study of identical twins listed by TCRdb under 2016. Context from the whole study: To test whether fetal clonotypes persist, the study used deep sequencing on TCR alpha and beta repertoires from monozygotic twins, unrelated adults of various ages, and cord blood. Replicate twin experiments were performed at different times using different library preparation protocols to rule out contamination. What the work shows at the level of the full study, not this receptor alone: Because the same donors could not be followed over many years, the conclusions depended on cross-sectional statistical analysis. In beta out-of-frame sequences, excess twin sharing was weaker, because having fewer shared sequences lowered the signal-to-noise ratio. Compared with coincidental sharing between unrelated individuals, an excess of low generation-probability sequences was observed among out-of-frame TCR alpha sequences shared between twins. Out-of-frame TCR alpha sharing in monozygotic twins was systematically underestimated by recombination models, whereas sharing between unrelated individuals was in agreement with the recombination models. Invariant T cells such as MAIT and iNKT could partly confound zero-insertion analyses, although diverse VJ usage argued against such confounding for most clonotypes. Abundant cord blood beta clonotypes carried fewer insertions; young adult naive repertoires showed a weaker similar trend, while memory repertoires showed none.

Every donor was a healthy Caucasian. The twin cohort comprised three pairs of female monozygotic twins, all aged roughly 18 to 30 years. CD4+ and CD8+ T cell populations were isolated with positive isolation kits from Invitrogen. In the case of this clonotype: Its antigen is not yet known. Within one base of it there is no much larger clone, and no base qualities were kept.

Library preparation used 5' RACE. TCRdb shows the sequencer as Illumina HiSeq 2000. A universal primer binding site was added through template switching, and the final cDNA carried a unique molecular identifier so that TCR cDNA molecules could be counted accurately. Specific primers in the conserved constant-segment region were used to synthesize first-strand cDNA for TCR alpha and beta chains. To control for contamination, each cDNA library was double barcoded with a SMART-Mk sample barcode plus Illumina barcodes. TruSeq adapter sequences and Illumina sample barcodes were added in two successive PCR steps. TCR alpha and beta cDNA libraries were sequenced on the Illumina HiSeq platform with custom primers. The study's own analysis went as follows. MiGEC was used to process raw reads and extract unique molecular identifiers, and MiXCR was used to find CDR3 positions. For each individual, recombination models were inferred using an EM algorithm with the repgenHMM and IGoR tools. The analysis of shared clonotypes was done with the tcR package in R, with sharing normalized by the product of cloneset sizes. To study raw recombination free of thymic and clonal selection effects, out-of-frame nonproductive sequences were analyzed. TCRdb handled the public reads itself, with Q25 trimming in fastp and clone calling in MiXCR, and kept productive beta chains. Rows with one shared CDR3 protein collapse into an entry with the most common genes and DNA. It is TCRdb's table, rather than the study itself, that gives the V and J calls and clone size. This sample comprises just over 450,000 distinct CDR3 sequences, more than 13% of them detected only once. The ten biggest clones cover over 0.5% of the sample.

From a lookup of the germline V gene, CDR1 and CDR2 are KGHDR and SFDVKD. The V and J ends are trimmed by 0 bases and 8 bases, leaving 18 bases between them. The CDR3 runs 16 amino acids, cysteine and phenylalanine included. The only DNA kept is the CDR3, 48 bases in frame from the first base. These records were also assigned to another study, of yellow fever vaccine responses in identical twins. The second study's authors report: The T cell response to vaccination in identical twins was reported by the authors to appear partly convergent and partly personalized. In identical twins, the study followed T cell clones that responded to the vaccine with precision.

The receptor was derived from a woman aged 18-29 years in good health. Specimen: CD4+ T cells sorted from blood. The rearranged chain carries TRBV24-1 and TRBJ1-2, and possibly TRBD1, on 5 matching bases. The sequenced DNA: TGTGCCACCAGTGATTTGAATCCGTCCGACAGCTCAGGCTACACCTTC. Its product reads: CATSDLNPSDSSGYTF.